This T cell receptor (beta chain) comes out of a study of blood T cell repertoires in COVID-19. Looking at the study overall: COVID-19 samples from acute and convalescent phases originated in the United States, Italy and Spain. In each case, the material was cDNA or gDNA derived from T cells, B-cell-depleted T cells, or PBMCs.

Cohort allocation depended upon clinical history that participants reported. Trimming pared 6 bases from V and 4 bases from J, leaving 13 bases between. The CDR3 has 14 amino acids. Germline V gene sequence: CDR1 MDHEN, CDR2 SYDVKM. Profiled with immunoSEQ multiplex PCR; TCRdb holds only in-frame clones, not every one. There are about 180,000 clones in the sample; about 88% occur only once, and 9% lies in the top ten. This receptor was identified in a woman between 18 and 30 years old who had recovered from COVID-19. The sequenced material came from PBMCs or T cells enriched from blood (not recorded which). The chain uses TRBV28 and TRBJ1-3, with D possibly matching TRBD1 (6 bases). DNA of the CDR3: TGTGCCAGCAGAGAGCAGGGGCGAGGAAACACCATATATTTT. Its translation: CASREQGRGNTIYF.